The clone carrying this T cell receptor (beta chain) was counted a few times. Its cognate antigen is unknown. A single record per CDR3 protein comes from TCRdb applying MiXCR to the 5' RACE reads. The sample comprises approximately 150,000 distinct CDR3 sequences, more than 12% of which are singletons, and 13% to 15% rests with the top ten. This sample stems from a study of T-cell memory formation after mild COVID-19. In the study overall: TCR clusters mostly belonged to single donors.

General study points: Clones contracting day 15 to 85 were balanced CD4/CD8; later expanders leaned CD4+. Shrinking CD4+ clones were chiefly CM and EM; CD8+ ones were chiefly EMRA.

The CDR3 length is 19 residues. The junction had 10 bases not matched to a gene; V was cut back by 3 bases and J by 0 bases. Material for sequencing was PBMCs or a T cell subset sorted from them (not recorded which). The rearrangement joins TRBV12-3 or TRBV12-4 to TRBJ2-3, with 12 bases that match TRBD2. This clonotype was obtained from an adult woman who had mild COVID-19 (a few samples of this study predate the infection). Cell type and time point are not known. The CDR3 region is CASSFLGLAGLPSTDTQYF. The CDR3 DNA sequence: TGTGCCAGCAGTTTTTTAGGACTAGCGGGACTCCCTAGCACAGATACGCAGTATTTT.